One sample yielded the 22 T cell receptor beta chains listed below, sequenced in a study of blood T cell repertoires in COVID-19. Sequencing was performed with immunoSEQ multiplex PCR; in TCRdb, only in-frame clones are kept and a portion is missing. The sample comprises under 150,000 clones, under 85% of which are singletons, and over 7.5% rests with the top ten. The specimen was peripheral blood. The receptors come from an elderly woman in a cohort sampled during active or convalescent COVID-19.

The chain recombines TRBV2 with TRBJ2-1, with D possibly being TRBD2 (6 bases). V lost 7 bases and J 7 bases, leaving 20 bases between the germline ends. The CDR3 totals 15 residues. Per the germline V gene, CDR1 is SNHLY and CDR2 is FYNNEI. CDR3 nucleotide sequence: TGTGCCAGCAAACCTAGCCGGGGGATTCGGAATGAGCAGTTCTTC. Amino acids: CASKPSRGIRNEQFF.

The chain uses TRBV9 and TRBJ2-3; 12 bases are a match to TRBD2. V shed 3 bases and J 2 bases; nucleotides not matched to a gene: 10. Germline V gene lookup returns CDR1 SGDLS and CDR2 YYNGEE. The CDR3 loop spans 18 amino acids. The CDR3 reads CASSARLAGAKTTDTQYF. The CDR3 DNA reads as TGTGCCAGCAGCGCCCGACTAGCGGGGGCAAAGACCACAGATACGCAGTATTTT.

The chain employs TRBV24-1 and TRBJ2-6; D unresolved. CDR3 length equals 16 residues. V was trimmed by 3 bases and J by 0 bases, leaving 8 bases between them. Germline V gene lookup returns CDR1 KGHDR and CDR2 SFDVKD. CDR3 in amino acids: CATSDGPGSGANVLTF. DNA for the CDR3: TGTGCCACCAGTGATGGTCCCGGCTCTGGGGCCAACGTCCTGACTTTC.

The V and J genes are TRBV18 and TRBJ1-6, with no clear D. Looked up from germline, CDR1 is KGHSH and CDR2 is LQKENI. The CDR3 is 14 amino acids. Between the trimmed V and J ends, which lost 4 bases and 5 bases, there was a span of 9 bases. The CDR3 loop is CASSLNRDNSPLHF. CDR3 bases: TGTGCCAGCTCACTGAACAGAGATAATTCACCCCTCCACTTT.

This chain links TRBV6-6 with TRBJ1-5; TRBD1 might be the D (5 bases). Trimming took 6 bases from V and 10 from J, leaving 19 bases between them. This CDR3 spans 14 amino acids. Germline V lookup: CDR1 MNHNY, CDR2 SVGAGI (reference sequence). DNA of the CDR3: TGTGCCAGCAGCCAAGCGTGGGGGGAGGCACCCCAGCATTTT. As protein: CASSQAWGEAPQHF.

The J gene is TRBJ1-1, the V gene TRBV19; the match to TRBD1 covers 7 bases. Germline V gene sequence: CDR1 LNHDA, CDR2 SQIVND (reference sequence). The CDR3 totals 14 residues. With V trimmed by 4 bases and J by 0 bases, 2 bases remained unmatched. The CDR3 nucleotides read TGTGCCAGTAGTACGGGACAGATGAACACTGAAGCTTTCTTT. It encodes CASSTGQMNTEAFF.

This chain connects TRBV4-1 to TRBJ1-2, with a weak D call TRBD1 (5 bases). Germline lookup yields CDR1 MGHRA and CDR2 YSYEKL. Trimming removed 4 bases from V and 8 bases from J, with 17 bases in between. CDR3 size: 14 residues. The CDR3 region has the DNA TGCGCCAGCAGCCGAGCAGGGTTGGCTGGGGGCTACACCTTC. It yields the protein CASSRAGLAGGYTF.

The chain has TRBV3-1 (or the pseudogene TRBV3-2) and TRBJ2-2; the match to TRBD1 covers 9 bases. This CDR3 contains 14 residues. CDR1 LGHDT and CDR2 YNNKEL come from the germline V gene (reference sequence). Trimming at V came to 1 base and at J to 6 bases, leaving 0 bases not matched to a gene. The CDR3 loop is CASSQGTGAGELFF. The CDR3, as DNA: TGTGCCAGCAGCCAAGGGACAGGGGCCGGGGAGCTGTTTTTT.

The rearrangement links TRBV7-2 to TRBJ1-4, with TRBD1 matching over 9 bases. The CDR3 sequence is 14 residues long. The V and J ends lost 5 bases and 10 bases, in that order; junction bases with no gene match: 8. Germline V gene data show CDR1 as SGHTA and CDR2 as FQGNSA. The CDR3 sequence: CASSTGTGSGKLFF. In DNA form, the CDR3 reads TGTGCCAGCAGCACCGGGACAGGGTCCGGAAAACTGTTTTTT. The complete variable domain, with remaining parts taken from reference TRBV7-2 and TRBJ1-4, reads GAGVSQSPSNKVTEKGKDVELRCDPISGHTALYWYRQSLGQGLEFLIYFQGNSAPDKSGLPSDRFSAERTGGSVSTLTIQRTQQEDSAVYLCASSTGTGSGKLFFGSGTQLSVL.

The CDR3 DNA sequence: TGTGCCAGCAGTTATGGACAGGGGAGCTACGAGCAGTACTTC. It codes for CASSYGQGSYEQYF. The V gene is TRBV6-5, the J gene TRBJ2-7, with 9 bases matching TRBD1. There are 14 residues in the CDR3. Looked up from germline, CDR1 is MNHEY and CDR2 is SVGAGI. V lost 3 bases and J lost 3; bases outside the gene matches: 3.

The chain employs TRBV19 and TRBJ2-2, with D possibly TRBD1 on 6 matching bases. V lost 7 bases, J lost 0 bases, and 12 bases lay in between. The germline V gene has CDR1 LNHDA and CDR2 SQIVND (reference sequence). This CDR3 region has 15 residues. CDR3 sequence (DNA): TGTGCCAGTACCCCGGGACACCCGAACACCGGGGAGCTGTTTTTT. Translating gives CASTPGHPNTGELFF.

The CDR3 region has the DNA TGTGCCAGCAGCCCACAGGGACATGGCTACACCTTC. Translating gives CASSPQGHGYTF. The chain recombines TRBV12-3 or TRBV12-4 with TRBJ1-2; a weak D match, TRBD1 (6 bases). V was shortened by 6 bases and J by 6 bases, with 11 bases between the two germline ends. The CDR3 is 12 residues long.

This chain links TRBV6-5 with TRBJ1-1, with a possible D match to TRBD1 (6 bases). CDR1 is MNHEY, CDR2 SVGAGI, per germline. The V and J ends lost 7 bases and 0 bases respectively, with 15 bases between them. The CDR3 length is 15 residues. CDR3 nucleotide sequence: TGTGCCAGCACCAGAAGTGGACAGCTGAACACTGAAGCTTTCTTT. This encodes CASTRSGQLNTEAFF.

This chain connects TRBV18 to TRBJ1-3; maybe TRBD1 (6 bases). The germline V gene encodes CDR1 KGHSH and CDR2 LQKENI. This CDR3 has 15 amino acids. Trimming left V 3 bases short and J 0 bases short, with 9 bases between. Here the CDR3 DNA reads TGTGCCAGCTCACCGGGGGCAAGCTCTGGAAACACCATATATTTT. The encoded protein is CASSPGASSGNTIYF.

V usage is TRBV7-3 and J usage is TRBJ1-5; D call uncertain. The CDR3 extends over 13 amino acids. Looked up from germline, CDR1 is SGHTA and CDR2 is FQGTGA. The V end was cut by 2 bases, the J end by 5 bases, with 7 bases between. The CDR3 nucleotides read TGTGCCAGCAGCTTAGGGAGGGATCAGCCCCAGCATTTT. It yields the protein CASSLGRDQPQHF.

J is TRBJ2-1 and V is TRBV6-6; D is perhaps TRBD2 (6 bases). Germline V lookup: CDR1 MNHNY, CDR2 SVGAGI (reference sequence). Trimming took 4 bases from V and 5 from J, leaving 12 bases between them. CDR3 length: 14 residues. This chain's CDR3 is CASSLDSGNNEQFF. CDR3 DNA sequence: TGTGCCAGCAGTTTGGATAGCGGAAACAATGAGCAGTTCTTC.

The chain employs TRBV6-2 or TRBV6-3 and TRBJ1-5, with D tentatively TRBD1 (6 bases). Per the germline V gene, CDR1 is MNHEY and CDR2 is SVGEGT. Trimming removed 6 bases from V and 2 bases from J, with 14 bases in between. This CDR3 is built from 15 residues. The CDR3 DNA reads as TGTGCCAGCAGCCGATACAGGGCCGGCAATCAGCCCCAGCATTTT. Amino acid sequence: CASSRYRAGNQPQHF.

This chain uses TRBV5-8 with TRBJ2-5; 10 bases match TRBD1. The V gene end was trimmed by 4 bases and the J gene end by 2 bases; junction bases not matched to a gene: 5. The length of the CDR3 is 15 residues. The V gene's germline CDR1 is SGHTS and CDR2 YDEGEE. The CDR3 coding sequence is TGTGCCAGCAGCATCGGGACAGGGGTTCAAGAGACCCAGTACTTC. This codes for CASSIGTGVQETQYF.

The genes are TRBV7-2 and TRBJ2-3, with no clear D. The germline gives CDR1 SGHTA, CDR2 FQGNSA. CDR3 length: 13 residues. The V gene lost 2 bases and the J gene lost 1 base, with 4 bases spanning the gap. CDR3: CASSLWRTDTQYF. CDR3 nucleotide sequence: TGTGCCAGCAGCTTATGGCGCACAGATACGCAGTATTTT.

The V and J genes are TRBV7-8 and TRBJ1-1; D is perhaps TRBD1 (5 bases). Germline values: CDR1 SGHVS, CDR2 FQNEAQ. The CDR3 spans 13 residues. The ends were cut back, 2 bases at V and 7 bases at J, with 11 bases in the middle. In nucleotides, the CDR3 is TGTGCCAGCAGCTTAATTCTAACAGGTGAAGCTTTCTTT. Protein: CASSLILTGEAFF.

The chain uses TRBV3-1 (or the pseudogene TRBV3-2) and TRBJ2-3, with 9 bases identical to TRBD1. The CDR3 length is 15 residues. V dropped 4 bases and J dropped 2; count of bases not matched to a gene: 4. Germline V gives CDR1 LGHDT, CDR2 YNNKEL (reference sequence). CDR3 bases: TGTGCCAGCAGCCGAGGGACAGGGAACACAGATACGCAGTATTTT. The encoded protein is CASSRGTGNTDTQYF.

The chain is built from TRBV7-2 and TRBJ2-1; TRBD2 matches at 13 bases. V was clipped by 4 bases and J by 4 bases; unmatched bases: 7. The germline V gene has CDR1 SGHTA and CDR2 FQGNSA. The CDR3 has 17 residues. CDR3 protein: CASSSTSGGAGYNEQFF. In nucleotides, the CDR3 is TGTGCCAGCAGCTCTACTAGCGGGGGGGCCGGTTACAATGAGCAGTTCTTC.